This T cell receptor beta chain was recovered during a study of T cell responses to AZD1222 COVID-19 vaccine. General study findings and limits: The sample set comprised mostly white British donors with more females, and clonal diversity was possibly underestimated. Close to half of spike-specific TCRs reportedly recognize unmutated variant regions.

Libraries were prepared by immunoSEQ multiplex PCR; TCRdb keeps only in-frame clonotypes and omits some of them. This table holds approximately 170,000 clones, approximately 94% found once. About this clone: Its antigen is unknown.

Germline values: CDR1 MNHEY, CDR2 SVGAGI. The CDR3 extends over 15 amino acids. The ends lost 4 bases at V and 4 bases at J; junction bases unmatched: 5. Here the sequenced sample was peripheral blood, taken 28 days after the second AZD1222 dose. This chain connects TRBV6-5 to TRBJ2-2, with 8 bases that match TRBD1. This clonotype was sampled from an adult who received the AZD1222 COVID-19 vaccine. The CDR3 DNA reads as TGTGCCAGCAGTTTCCAACAGGGGGTCACCGGGGAGCTGTTTTTT. This encodes CASSFQQGVTGELFF.